These T cell receptor beta chains were read from a single sample in a study of T-cell reconstitution after alpha-beta-depleted transplantation in children. TCRdb re-called the PCR reads through MiXCR, storing one row per CDR3 protein. Of roughly 340,000 distinct CDR3 sequences in the sample, around 16% are singletons; the top ten hold 35% to 50%. This material consisted of PBMCs, mostly from graft donor cells, taken 360 days after TCRalphabeta/CD19-depleted stem cell transplant. The receptors derive from a male patient aged 2 to 9 who had a stem cell transplant for acute lymphoblastic leukemia, so the T cells may come from the graft donor. The CDR3 runs from the conserved cysteine through the conserved F or W. Each record gives: clone size, J gene, D gene, V gene, CDR3 protein, CDR3 DNA. The D gene is left open where the match is weak. Rows may omit the clone size; those that give it use once, few, many or a size class.

>NA|TRBJ1-5|NA|TRBV5-1
CASSFSSAYSNQPQHF
TGCGCCAGCAGCTTCTCTTCCGCTTATAGCAATCAGCCCCAGCATTTT
>many|TRBJ2-1|NA|TRBV5-1
CASSYPKTGGSLLYNEQFF
TGCGCCAGCAGCTACCCTAAGACCGGAGGGTCCCTACTCTACAATGAGCAGTTCTTC
>many|TRBJ2-7|TRBD1|TRBV4-1
CASSHTGGEQYF
TGCGCCAGCAGCCATACAGGGGGCGAGCAGTACTTC
>few|TRBJ2-1|NA|TRBV24-1
CATSDLRGGQFF
TGTGCCACCAGTGATTTGAGGGGCGGGCAGTTCTTC
>few|TRBJ2-3|TRBD2|TRBV5-4
CASSLGLGLAGTDTQYF
TGTGCCAGCAGCTTGGGCTTAGGACTAGCGGGCACAGATACGCAGTATTTT
>few|TRBJ2-3|NA|TRBV20-1
CSASLAADTQYF
TGCAGTGCCTCTCTCGCCGCAGATACGCAGTATTTT
>many|TRBJ2-1|TRBD2|TRBV11-1
CASSLLAGTSDSYNEQFF
TGTGCCAGCAGCTTATTGGCCGGGACTAGCGACTCCTACAATGAGCAGTTCTTC
>NA|TRBJ2-4|TRBD1|TRBV15
CATSRARGPGGQNIQYF
TGTGCCACCAGCAGAGCCAGGGGGCCGGGCGGACAAAACATTCAGTACTTC
>NA|TRBJ2-3|NA|TRBV28
CASSLWGARGGTDTQYF
TGTGCCAGCAGTTTATGGGGCGCCCGTGGGGGCACAGATACGCAGTATTTT
>NA|TRBJ2-3|NA|TRBV2
CASRETGGDGTQYF
TGTGCCAGCAGAGAAACAGGGGGGGACGGTACGCAGTATTTT
>NA|TRBJ2-2|NA|TRBV5-1
CATRPSNTGELFF
TGCGCCACACGACCGTCGAACACCGGGGAGCTGTTTTTT
>NA|TRBJ2-2|NA|TRBV7-9
CASSDYTGELFF
TGTGCCAGCAGCGACTACACCGGGGAGCTGTTTTTT
>few|TRBJ2-2|TRBD1|TRBV7-2
CASKPLLGQVHTGELFF
TGTGCCAGCAAACCTCTACTTGGACAGGTCCATACCGGGGAGCTGTTTTTT
>few|TRBJ2-5|NA|TRBV20-1
CSARDAVAGETQYF
TGCAGTGCTAGAGACGCCGTGGCGGGGGAGACCCAGTACTTC
>NA|TRBJ2-5|TRBD1|TRBV20-1
CSARLTGLETQYF
TGCAGTGCTAGATTGACAGGGCTTGAGACCCAGTACTTC